The following is a TCR beta chain sequence with its context. The antigen is unknown. Sequenced by immunoSEQ multiplex PCR; TCRdb stores in-frame clones only, minus some. The sample lists 50,000 to 55,000 clones, roughly 90% occurring once. This sample is part of a study of chemoradiotherapy in HPV16-positive cancers. Across the study: A couple of HPV16-positive patients' cells yielded candidate HPV-specific clones and common motifs. General study results and limits: During treatment, candidate HPV-specific clones and E7-related motifs expanded in tumor.

The CDR3 is 15 amino acids. Trimming took 7 bases from V and 10 from J; bases not matched to a gene: 8. Per germline, CDR1 MNHEY and CDR2 SMNVEV (reference sequence). Sequencing used blood, obtained from a patient who underwent chemoradiotherapy. J is TRBJ2-1 and V is TRBV27, with TRBD2 matching 15 bases. This clonotype originated in a human donor with HPV-associated anogenital cancer. CDR3 loop: CASTRTSGRAGEQFF. The CDR3, as DNA: TGTGCCAGCACCCGGACTAGCGGGAGGGCCGGGGAGCAGTTCTTC.